This T cell receptor (beta chain) came from a study of blood T cells in healthy people across ages (dated by TCRdb to the mid-2010s). As for the study more broadly: In model experiments, template switching captured roughly one uniquely barcoded TCR beta cDNA molecule for every two T cells. The study measured age-related changes in TCR beta repertoire diversity using deep sequencing normalized with unique cDNA molecular identifiers. Four age groups were formed from the donors: young (average approximately 15 years), middle-aged (approximately 41), aged (over 55) and long-lived (about 75). To avoid experimental bias, donors of different ages were spread randomly across the sequencing lanes. Two additional independent replicas of 1 million unique cDNA reads from the same blood draw were analyzed for two donors (one aged 18 to 30 and one aged 80 or older).

This clonotype was counted between two and nine times. Its binding antigen is unknown. The sample holds no much larger clone one base away, and base qualities are not on file. Donors were 30 to 45 systemically healthy Caucasian individuals from Russia aged roughly 6 to 95 years. About 10 milliliters of peripheral blood were drawn from each donor into EDTA-treated Vacutainer tubes. Ficoll-Paque density-gradient centrifugation was used to isolate PBMCs, with at least 6 million per sample. Total RNA was extracted from PBMCs with Trizol reagent, with at least 6 micrograms obtained per sample. Naive CD45RAhigh/CD27high T cell percentages were measured by flow cytometry on a PBMC aliquot from every donor. What the study reported, not specific to this receptor: Estimates of total diversity based on one million sequenced T cells were regarded as lower bounds and as underestimates. A strong correlation was found between observed TCR beta diversity and the percentage of naive T cells measured by flow cytometry. Bulk unsorted PBMC profiling prevented conclusive comparison of naive and antigen-experienced compartments. The long-lived group showed more naive CD4+ T cells, fewer expanded clones and increased TCR diversity than the aged group, suggesting age selection. Because the CMV infection status of the donors was unknown, age-related changes in expanded clonotypes may potentially have been confounded. As age increased, observed TCR beta diversity per million T cells dropped in a roughly linear way, and a significant reduction was already evident by age about 40.

To prepare the library, 5' RACE was applied. TCRdb shows the sequencer as Illumina HiSeq 2500. A second PCR of about 7 to 12 cycles was run with a J-beta primer mix and a sample-barcoded 5' primer. A unique molecular identifier was introduced onto each TCR beta cDNA molecule by a template-switch 5' adaptor carrying 12 random nucleotides. Each sample yielded at least 2.5 million CDR3-containing paired-end reads. The Mint cDNA synthesis kit, primed by a TRBC-specific oligonucleotide, was used to synthesize first-strand cDNA from all RNA. Following uracil-DNA glycosylase treatment, a first 18-cycle PCR with universal primers M1SS and BC2_uni_R was performed on all cDNA. The authors processed their data as follows. Each sample was normalized by randomly selecting 1 million high-quality reads, each carrying a distinct molecular identifier. Reads with shared molecular identifiers were discarded instead of being binned into consensus sequences. CDR3 identification, clonotype clustering and error correction used MiTCR with a Q25 quality threshold and the strictest error-elimination algorithm. A nonparametric unseen species model using Euler transformation provided a lower-bound estimate of total TCR beta diversity. TCRdb reworked the public reads: Q25 trimming with fastp, MiXCR clone assembly, productive beta chains retained. For every CDR3 protein sequence, its rows merge into one entry that carries the most common genes and DNA. The V and J calls shown here were made by TCRdb, not taken from the authors' results. This sample has roughly 1.5 million distinct CDR3 sequences in its table, and approximately 43% of those were observed once. The top ten constitute about 4.1% of the sample.

The CDR3 starts with the cysteine, ends with the phenylalanine, and has 15 residues. Of the read, only the CDR3 DNA is kept; its 45 bases are in frame from base 1. The germline V gene (reference sequence) gives CDR1 as LGHDT and CDR2 as YNNKEL. At the junction V is shortened by 3 bases and J by 12 bases; bases outside the gene matches: 13. This sequence uses TRBV3-1 and TRBJ1-5, with 8 bases aligning to TRBD1. The source material was blood. The clonotype originates from a young woman in good health. The CDR3 is CASSQGSGTGWLQHF. The DNA is as follows: TGTGCCAGCAGCCAGGGGTCCGGGACAGGATGGCTCCAGCATTTT.